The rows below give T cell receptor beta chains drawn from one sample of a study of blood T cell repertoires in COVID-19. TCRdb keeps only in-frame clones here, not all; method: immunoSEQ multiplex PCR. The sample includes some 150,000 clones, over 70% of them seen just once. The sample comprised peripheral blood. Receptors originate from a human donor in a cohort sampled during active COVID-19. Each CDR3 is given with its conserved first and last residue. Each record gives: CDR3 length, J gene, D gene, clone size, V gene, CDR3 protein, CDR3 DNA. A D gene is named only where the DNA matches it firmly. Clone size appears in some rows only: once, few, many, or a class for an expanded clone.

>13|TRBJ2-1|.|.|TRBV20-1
CSASPSGYNEQFF
TGCAGTGCTAGTCCAAGCGGCTACAATGAGCAGTTCTTC
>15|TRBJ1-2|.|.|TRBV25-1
CASSGRVTRNYGYTF
TGTGCCAGCAGTGGCCGAGTGACTCGGAACTATGGCTACACCTTC
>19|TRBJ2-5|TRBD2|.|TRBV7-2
CASSLRGTREILPQETQYF
TGTGCCAGCAGCTTAAGGGGGACTAGAGAGATACTACCGCAAGAGACCCAGTACTTC
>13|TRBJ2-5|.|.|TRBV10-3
CAIRESVTETQYF
TGTGCCATCAGGGAAAGCGTAACAGAGACCCAGTACTTC
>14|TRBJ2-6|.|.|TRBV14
CASSPVLGANVLTF
TGTGCCAGCAGTCCGGTCCTCGGGGCCAACGTCCTGACTTTC
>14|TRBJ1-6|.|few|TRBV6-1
CASSLTGENSPLHF
TGTGCCAGCAGCCTGACAGGAGAAAATTCACCCCTCCACTTT
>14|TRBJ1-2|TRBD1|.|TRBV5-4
CASSWGQGRNGYTF
TGTGCCAGCAGCTGGGGACAGGGGCGGAATGGCTACACCTTC
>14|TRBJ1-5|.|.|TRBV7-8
CASSPPGPGNPQHF
TGTGCCAGCAGCCCCCCCGGGCCAGGGAATCCCCAGCATTTT
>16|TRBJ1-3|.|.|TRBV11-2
CASSKTATGLGNTIYF
TGTGCCAGCAGCAAAACCGCCACAGGGTTGGGAAACACCATATATTTT
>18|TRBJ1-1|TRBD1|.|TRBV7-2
CASSFGDRDLFWNTEAFF
TGTGCCAGCAGCTTTGGGGACAGGGACCTTTTTTGGAACACTGAAGCTTTCTTT
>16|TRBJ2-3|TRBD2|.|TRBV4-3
CASSQEARGGTDTQYF
TGCGCCAGCAGCCAAGAAGCGCGGGGGGGCACAGATACGCAGTATTTT
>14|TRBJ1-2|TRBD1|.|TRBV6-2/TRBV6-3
CASSYLQGTYGYTF
TGTGCCAGCAGTTACCTACAGGGGACCTATGGCTACACCTTC
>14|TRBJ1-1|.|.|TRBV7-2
CASSFFSANTEAFF
TGTGCCAGCAGCTTCTTCAGTGCGAACACTGAAGCTTTCTTT
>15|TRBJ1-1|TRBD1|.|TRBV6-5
CASRRDSLRGTEAFF
TGTGCCAGTCGCCGGGACAGCCTACGAGGGACTGAAGCTTTCTTT
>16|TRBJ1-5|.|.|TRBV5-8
CASSFWGLLRNQPQHF
TGTGCCAGCAGCTTCTGGGGGCTCCTTCGGAATCAGCCCCAGCATTTT
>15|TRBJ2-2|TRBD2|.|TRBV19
CASSAGTSAAGELFF
TGTGCCAGTAGCGCCGGGACTAGCGCCGCCGGGGAGCTGTTTTTT
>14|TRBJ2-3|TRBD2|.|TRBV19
CASTLAGGTDTQYF
TGTGCCAGTACACTAGCGGGAGGGACAGATACGCAGTATTTT
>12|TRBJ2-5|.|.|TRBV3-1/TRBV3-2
CASSPQGETQYF
TGTGCCAGCAGCCCGCAGGGGGAGACCCAGTACTTC
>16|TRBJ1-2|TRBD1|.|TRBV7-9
CASSFQQGAGGYGYTF
TGTGCCAGCAGCTTCCAACAGGGGGCCGGCGGCTATGGCTACACCTTC
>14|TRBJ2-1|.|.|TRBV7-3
CASSPLGQANEQFF
TGTGCCAGCAGCCCCCTGGGACAAGCAAATGAGCAGTTCTTC
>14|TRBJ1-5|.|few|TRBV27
CASSLGGFYQPQHF
TGTGCCAGCAGTTTAGGGGGGTTTTATCAGCCCCAGCATTTT
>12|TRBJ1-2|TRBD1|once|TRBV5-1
CASSWDSYGYTF
TGCGCCAGCAGCTGGGACAGCTATGGCTACACCTTC
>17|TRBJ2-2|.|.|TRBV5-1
CASSLAGVLANTGELFF
TGCGCCAGCAGCTTGGCCGGGGTTTTAGCGAACACCGGGGAGCTGTTTTTT
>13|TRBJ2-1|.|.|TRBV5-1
CASSTLRGNEQFF
TGCGCCAGCAGCACCCTACGGGGCAATGAGCAGTTCTTC
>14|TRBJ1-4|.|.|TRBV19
CASSADRTNEKLFF
TGTGCCAGTAGCGCCGACAGGACTAATGAAAAACTGTTTTTT
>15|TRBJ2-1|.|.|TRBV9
CASSVAGNSYNEQFF
TGTGCCAGCAGCGTAGCGGGGAATTCCTACAATGAGCAGTTCTTC
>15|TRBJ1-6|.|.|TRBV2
CASSESGQGVSPLHF
TGTGCCAGCAGTGAAAGCGGGCAGGGAGTTTCACCCCTCCACTTT
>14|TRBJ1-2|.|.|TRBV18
CASSPTEANYGYTF
TGTGCCAGCTCACCAACGGAGGCTAACTATGGCTACACCTTC
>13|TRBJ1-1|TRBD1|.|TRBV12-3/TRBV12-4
CASRDRAYTEAFF
TGTGCCAGCCGGGACAGGGCGTACACTGAAGCTTTCTTT
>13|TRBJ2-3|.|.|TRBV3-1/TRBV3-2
CASSQVSPDTQYF
TGTGCCAGCAGCCAAGTGAGCCCAGATACGCAGTATTTT
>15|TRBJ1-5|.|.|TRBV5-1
CASSLDRLAGQPQHF
TGCGCCAGCAGCTTGGACAGGCTTGCAGGTCAGCCCCAGCATTTT
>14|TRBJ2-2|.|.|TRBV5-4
CASSGGLNTGELFF
TGTGCCAGCAGCGGGGGACTGAACACCGGGGAGCTGTTTTTT
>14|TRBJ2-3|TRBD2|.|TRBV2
CASQTSGSTDTQYF
TGTGCCAGCCAGACTAGCGGGAGCACAGATACGCAGTATTTT
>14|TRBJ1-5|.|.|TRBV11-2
CASSLSGSNQPQHF
TGTGCCAGCAGCTTGTCCGGGTCCAATCAGCCCCAGCATTTT
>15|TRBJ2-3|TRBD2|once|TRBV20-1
CSASLAGASTDTQYF
TGCAGTGCTAGTCTAGCGGGGGCCAGCACAGATACGCAGTATTTT
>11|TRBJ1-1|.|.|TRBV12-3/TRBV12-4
CASSPNRVAFF
TGTGCCAGCAGCCCGAACAGGGTAGCTTTCTTT
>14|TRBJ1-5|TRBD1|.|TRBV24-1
CATSLGGSEQPQHF
TGTGCCACCAGTTTAGGGGGCTCGGAGCAGCCCCAGCATTTT
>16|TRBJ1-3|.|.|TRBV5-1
CASSLATGNYGNTIYF
TGCGCCAGCAGCTTGGCCACAGGGAACTATGGAAACACCATATATTTT
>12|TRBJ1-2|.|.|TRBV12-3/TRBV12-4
CASSSDTGGYTF
TGTGCCAGCAGTTCCGACACTGGGGGCTACACCTTC
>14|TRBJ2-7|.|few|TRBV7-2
CASSLGQGGYEQYF
TGTGCCAGCAGCTTAGGACAGGGAGGCTACGAGCAGTACTTC
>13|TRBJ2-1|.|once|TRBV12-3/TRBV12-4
CASSFGPDNEQFF
TGTGCCAGCAGTTTTGGTCCGGACAATGAGCAGTTCTTC
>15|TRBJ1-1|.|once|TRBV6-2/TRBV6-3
CASSSPQGSNTEAFF
TGTGCCAGCAGTTCTCCTCAGGGATCGAACACTGAAGCTTTCTTT
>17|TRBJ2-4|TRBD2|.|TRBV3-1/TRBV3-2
CASSQDWLAGAKNIQYF
TGTGCCAGCAGCCAAGATTGGCTAGCGGGGGCCAAAAACATTCAGTACTTC
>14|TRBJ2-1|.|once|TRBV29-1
CSTVADSFFNEQFF
TGCAGCACTGTAGCGGACTCCTTCTTCAATGAGCAGTTCTTC
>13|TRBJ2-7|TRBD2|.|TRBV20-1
CSASVGGNYEQYF
TGCAGTGCTAGTGTGGGGGGGAACTACGAGCAGTACTTC